This TCR beta chain stems from a study of T-cell memory formation after mild COVID-19. V was pared by 2 bases and J by 2 bases, with 3 bases of the junction left unmatched. Germline CDR1 reads SGHTA; CDR2 reads FQGNSA. CDR3 length equals 16 residues. The authors produced TCR alpha and TCR beta cDNA libraries with sample barcodes and UMIs by 5'RACE using constant-segment primers. TCRdb reprocessed the 5' RACE reads via MiXCR and lists one record per CDR3 protein. The data show 120,000 to 150,000 distinct CDR3 sequences, with roughly 6.2% seen just once and 2% to 2.5% held by the top ten. Only a few counts were recorded for this clonotype.

This sequence joins TRBV7-2 and TRBJ2-2, with TRBD1 matching over 9 bases. The source of this sequence is an adult woman who had mild COVID-19 (a few samples of this study predate the infection). Cell type and time point are not known. The sequencing sample was made of PBMCs or a T cell subset sorted from them (not recorded which). The CDR3 DNA follows: TGTGCCAGCAGCTTAAACAGGGGGCCCAACACCGGGGAGCTGTTTTTT. Encoded protein: CASSLNRGPNTGELFF.